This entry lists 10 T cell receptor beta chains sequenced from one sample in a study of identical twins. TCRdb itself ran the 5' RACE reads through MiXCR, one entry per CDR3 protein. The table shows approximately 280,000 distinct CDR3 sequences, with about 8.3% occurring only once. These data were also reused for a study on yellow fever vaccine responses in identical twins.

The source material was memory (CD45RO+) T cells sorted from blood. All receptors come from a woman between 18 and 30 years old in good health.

The CDR3 DNA follows: TGTGCCATTGTAACCGGGACTAGGTCTTCCTACGAGCAGTACTTC. This codes for CAIVTGTRSSYEQYF. The V call is TRBV2, the J call TRBJ2-7; 8 bases map to TRBD2. J was trimmed by 1 base and V by 10 bases; bases with no gene match: 12. Germline CDR1 SNHLY, CDR2 FYNNEI. The CDR3 extends over 15 amino acids.

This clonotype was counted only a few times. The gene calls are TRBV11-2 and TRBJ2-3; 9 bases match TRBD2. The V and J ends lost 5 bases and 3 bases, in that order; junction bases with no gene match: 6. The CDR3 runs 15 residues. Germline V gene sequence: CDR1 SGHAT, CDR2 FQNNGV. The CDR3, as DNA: TGTGCCAGCAGCATTCCGGGACTAGCTACAGATACGCAGTATTTT. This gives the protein CASSIPGLATDTQYF.

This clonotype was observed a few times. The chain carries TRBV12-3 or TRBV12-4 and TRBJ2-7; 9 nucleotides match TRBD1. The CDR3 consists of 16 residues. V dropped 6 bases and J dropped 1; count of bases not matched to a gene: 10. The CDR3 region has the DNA TGTGCCAGCAGCCCAGGAGACAGGGGGGGATCCTACGAGCAGTACTTC. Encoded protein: CASSPGDRGGSYEQYF.

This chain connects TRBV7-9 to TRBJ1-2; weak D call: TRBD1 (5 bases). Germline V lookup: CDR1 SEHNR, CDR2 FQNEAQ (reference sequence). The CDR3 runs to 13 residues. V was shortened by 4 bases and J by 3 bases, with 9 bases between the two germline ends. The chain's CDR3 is CASSSMTDYGYTF. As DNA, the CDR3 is TGTGCCAGCAGCTCCATGACAGACTATGGCTACACCTTC.

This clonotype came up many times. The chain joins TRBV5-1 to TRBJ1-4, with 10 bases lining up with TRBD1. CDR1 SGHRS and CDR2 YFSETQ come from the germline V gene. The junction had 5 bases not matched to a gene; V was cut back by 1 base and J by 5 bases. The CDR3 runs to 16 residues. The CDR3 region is CASSLSPGQGNEKLFF. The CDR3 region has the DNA TGCGCCAGCAGCTTGTCTCCGGGACAGGGGAATGAAAAACTGTTTTTT.

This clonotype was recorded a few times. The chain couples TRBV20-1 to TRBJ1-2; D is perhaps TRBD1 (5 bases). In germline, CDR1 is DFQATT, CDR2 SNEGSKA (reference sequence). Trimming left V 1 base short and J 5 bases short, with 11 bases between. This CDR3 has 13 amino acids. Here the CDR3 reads CSARAGQEYGYTF. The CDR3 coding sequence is TGCAGTGCTAGAGCCGGACAAGAATATGGCTACACCTTC.

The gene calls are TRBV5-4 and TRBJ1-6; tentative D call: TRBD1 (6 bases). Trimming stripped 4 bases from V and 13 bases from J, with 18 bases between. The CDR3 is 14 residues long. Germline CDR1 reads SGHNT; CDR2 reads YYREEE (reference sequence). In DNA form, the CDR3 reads TGTGCCAGCAGCACCAGAGACAGGCCCGGGCCCCTCCACTTT. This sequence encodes CASSTRDRPGPLHF. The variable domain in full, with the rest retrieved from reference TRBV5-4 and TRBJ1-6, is ETGVTQSPTHLIKTRGQQVTLRCSSQSGHNTVSWYQQALGQGPQFIFQYYREEENGRGNFPPRFSGLQFPNYSSELNVNALELDDSALYLCASSTRDRPGPLHFGNGTRLTVT.

The CDR3: CASSSGTHNEQFF. The CDR3 DNA follows: TGTGCCAGCAGTTCCGGGACTCACAATGAGCAGTTCTTC. This chain joins TRBV12-3 or TRBV12-4 and TRBJ2-1, with D tentatively TRBD2 (6 bases). The CDR3 loop spans 13 amino acids. The V gene lost 4 bases and the J gene lost 5 bases, with 9 bases spanning the gap.

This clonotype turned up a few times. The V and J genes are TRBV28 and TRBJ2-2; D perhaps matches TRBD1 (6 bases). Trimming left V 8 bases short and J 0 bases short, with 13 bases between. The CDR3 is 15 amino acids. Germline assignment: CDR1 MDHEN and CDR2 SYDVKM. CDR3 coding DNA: TGTGCCAGCGGGGGCGCAGCGGCGAACACCGGGGAGCTGTTTTTT. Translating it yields CASGGAAANTGELFF.

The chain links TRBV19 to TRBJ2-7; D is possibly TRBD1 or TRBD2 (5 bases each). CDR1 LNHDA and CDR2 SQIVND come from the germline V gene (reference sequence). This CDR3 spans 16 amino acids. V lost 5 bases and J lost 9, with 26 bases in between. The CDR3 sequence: CASSPGTGGPLTGQYV. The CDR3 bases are TGTGCCAGTAGTCCCGGGACCGGAGGACCACTTACGGGGCAGTACGTC.